This T cell receptor (beta chain) came from a study of T cell responses to AZD1222 COVID-19 vaccine. Some clones are missing from TCRdb's copy, which holds only in-frame ones; the method was immunoSEQ multiplex PCR. The top ten clones hold around an eighth of a sample with approximately 82,000 clones, 80% to 90% of them seen once. General study findings and limits: Variant regions that are unmutated are reportedly the target of nearly half of spike-specific TCRs.

From germline, CDR1 is SGHKS and CDR2 YYEKEE (reference sequence). The CDR3 extends over 13 amino acids. J lost 4 bases, V lost 6 bases, and 6 bases had no gene match. Note on this clone: What it binds is unknown.

The sample was peripheral blood, taken on day 0 of AZD1222 vaccination. The sequence was collected from an adult in good health. J is TRBJ1-2 and V is TRBV5-5; TRBD1 aligns across 7 bases. The DNA for the CDR3 is TGTGCCAGCAACCTACAGGGGACCTATGGCTACACCTTC. It specifies CASNLQGTYGYTF.